These 12 T cell receptor beta chains came from one sample sequenced in a study of identifying expanded T cells in peripheral blood. The protocol was immunoSEQ multiplex PCR, while the TCRdb copy is restricted to in-frame clones and leaves out a portion. The sample holds under 150,000 clones, roughly 82% seen once. Sequencing was carried out using blood. These receptors were obtained from a person aged 18 to 75 in good health.

The rearrangement links TRBV6-1 to TRBJ2-7; D not resolved. Trimming stripped 3 bases from V and 0 bases from J, with 3 bases between. Germline V gives CDR1 MNHNS, CDR2 SASEGT. The CDR3 totals 12 residues. The CDR3 DNA follows: TGTGCCAGCAGTGACAGCTCCTACGAGCAGTACTTC. Its translation: CASSDSSYEQYF.

This clone was detected only a few times. This chain joins TRBV10-3 and TRBJ2-1; no reliable D call. The CDR3 runs 14 residues. Trimming left V 4 bases short and J 5 bases short, with 12 bases between. Germline V lookup: CDR1 ENHRY, CDR2 SYGVKD. The CDR3 sequence is CAISAPPRDNEQFF. CDR3 DNA sequence: TGTGCCATCAGTGCCCCCCCCCGGGACAATGAGCAGTTCTTC.

The chain is built from TRBV7-9 and TRBJ1-1, with a possible D match to TRBD1 (5 bases). CDR1 and CDR2 (germline): SEHNR, FQNEAQ (reference sequence). CDR3 length: 11 amino acids. V lost 1 base and J lost 11, with 8 bases in between. The chain's CDR3 is CASSLGRGAFF. CDR3 sequence (DNA): TGTGCCAGCAGCTTAGGACGGGGGGCTTTCTTT. Supplemented by reference TRBV7-9 and TRBJ1-1, the full variable domain reads DTGVSQNPRHKITKRGQNVTFRCDPISEHNRLYWYRQTLGQGPEFLTYFQNEAQLEKSRLLSDRFSAERPKGSFSTLEIQRTEQGDSAMYLCASSLGRGAFFGQGTRLTVV.

This clone was seen only a few times. J is TRBJ2-3 and V is TRBV4-3; the D gene is possibly TRBD1 (7 bases). V was cut by 3 bases and J by 4 bases, with 17 bases left in between. CDR1 is LGHNA and CDR2 is YSLEER in the germline V gene. The CDR3 runs to 16 residues. CDR3 region: CASSHEGGGRADTQYF. CDR3 DNA sequence: TGCGCCAGCAGCCACGAAGGAGGGGGCCGGGCAGATACGCAGTATTTT.

This clone was counted once. The chain joins TRBV5-1 to TRBJ1-2, with D possibly TRBD1 on 5 matching bases. This CDR3 region has 16 residues. In germline, CDR1 is SGHRS, CDR2 YFSETQ. The V end was cut by 4 bases, the J end by 8 bases, with 24 bases between. CDR3 amino acids: CASSPRGQGWTSGYTF. CDR3 in DNA: TGCGCCAGCAGCCCCAGAGGGCAGGGATGGACGTCGGGCTACACCTTC. Variable domain in full (rest from reference TRBV5-1 and TRBJ1-2): KAGVTQTPRYLIKTRGQQVTLSCSPISGHRSVSWYQQTPGQGLQFLFEYFSETQRNKGNFPGRFSGRQFSNSRSEMNVSTLELGDSALYLCASSPRGQGWTSGYTFGSGTRLTVV.

The CDR3: CASSLRQGPETQYF. CDR3 coding DNA: TGTGCCAGCAGTTTAAGACAGGGTCCAGAGACCCAGTACTTC. The chain couples TRBV28 to TRBJ2-5, with TRBD1 matching 7 bases. Looked up from germline, CDR1 is MDHEN and CDR2 is SYDVKM. V was clipped by 2 bases and J by 4 bases; unmatched bases: 4. There are 14 residues in the CDR3.

A few counts support this clone. V is TRBV5-1 and J is TRBJ1-1, with TRBD1 as a possible D gene (6 bases). Trimming took 4 bases from V and 6 from J, leaving 13 bases between them. This CDR3 contains 13 residues. Germline assignment: CDR1 SGHRS and CDR2 YFSETQ. The CDR3 region is CASSRTGIPEAFF. The CDR3, as DNA: TGCGCCAGCAGCCGTACAGGGATACCTGAAGCTTTCTTT.

The chain recombines TRBV10-3 with TRBJ1-5, with D unclear. Trimming cost V 4 bases and J 3 bases, with 7 bases left between them. The CDR3 totals 13 residues. CDR1 is ENHRY and CDR2 is SYGVKD in the germline V gene. Here the CDR3 reads CAISGATNQPQHF. The CDR3 DNA is TGTGCCATCAGTGGAGCAACCAATCAGCCCCAGCATTTT.

A remark on this clone: The identical CDR3 is also encoded by other nucleotide sequences in the sample. The rearrangement links TRBV6-5 to TRBJ2-3; no clear D. The V end lost 0 bases, the J end lost 2 bases, and 6 bases lay between the germline ends. CDR3 length: 14 amino acids. Germline CDR1 and CDR2: MNHEY and SVGAGI. The CDR3 coding sequence is TGTGCCAGCAGTTACTCTCGGTCCACAGATACGCAGTATTTT. Translation gives CASSYSRSTDTQYF.

The gene calls are TRBV19 and TRBJ2-4; the D is unclear. From germline, CDR1 is LNHDA and CDR2 SQIVND (reference sequence). The CDR3 runs to 16 residues. Deletions cut 1 base from V and 4 bases from J, with 14 bases between. DNA for the CDR3: TGTGCCAGTAGTATAGTTAGTCTCGGGCAGAAAAACATTCAGTACTTC. Translated: CASSIVSLGQKNIQYF.

The V and J genes are TRBV5-1 and TRBJ2-1; no definite D call. Looked up from germline, CDR1 is SGHRS and CDR2 is YFSETQ. CDR3 length equals 18 residues. Trimming stripped 6 bases from V and 1 base from J, with 23 bases between. The CDR3: CASNHEPLRALSYNEQFF. The CDR3 DNA sequence: TGCGCCAGCAACCATGAACCCCTCCGGGCCTTGTCCTACAATGAGCAGTTCTTC.

The rearrangement links TRBV6-5 to TRBJ1-1; possible D gene TRBD1, 5 bases. Looked up from germline, CDR1 is MNHEY and CDR2 is SVGAGI. The CDR3 is 15 residues long. V lost 1 base, J lost 4 bases, and 13 bases lay in between. The CDR3, as DNA: TGTGCCAGCAGTTACTTTCGGGGACGGGCCACTGAAGCTTTCTTT. Translated: CASSYFRGRATEAFF.